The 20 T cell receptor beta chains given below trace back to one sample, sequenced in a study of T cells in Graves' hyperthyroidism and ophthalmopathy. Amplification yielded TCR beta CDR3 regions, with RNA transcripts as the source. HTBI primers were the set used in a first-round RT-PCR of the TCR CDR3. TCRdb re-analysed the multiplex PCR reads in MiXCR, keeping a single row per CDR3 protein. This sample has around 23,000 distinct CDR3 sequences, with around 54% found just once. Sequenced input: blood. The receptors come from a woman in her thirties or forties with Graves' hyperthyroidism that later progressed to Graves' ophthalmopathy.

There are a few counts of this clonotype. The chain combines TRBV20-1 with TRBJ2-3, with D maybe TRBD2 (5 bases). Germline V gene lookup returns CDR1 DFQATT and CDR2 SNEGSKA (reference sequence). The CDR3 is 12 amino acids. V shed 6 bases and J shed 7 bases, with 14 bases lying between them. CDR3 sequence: CSARAPGNTQYF. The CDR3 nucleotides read TGCAGTGCGAGGGCCCCGGGGAATACGCAGTATTTT.

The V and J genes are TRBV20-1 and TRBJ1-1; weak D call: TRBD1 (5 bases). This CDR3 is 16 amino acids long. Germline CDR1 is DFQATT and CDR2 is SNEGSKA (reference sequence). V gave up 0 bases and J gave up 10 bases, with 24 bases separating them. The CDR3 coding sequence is TGCAGTGCTAGAGATCGTTCCTTCCGGTCTCACGGGGGAGCTTTCTTT. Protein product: CSARDRSFRSHGGAFF.

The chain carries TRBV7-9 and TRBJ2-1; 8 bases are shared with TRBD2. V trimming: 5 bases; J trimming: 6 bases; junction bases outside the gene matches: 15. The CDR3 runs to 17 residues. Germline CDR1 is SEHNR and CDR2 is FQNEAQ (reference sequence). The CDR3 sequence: CASSTSGGTRTSNEQFF. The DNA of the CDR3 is TGTGCCAGCAGCACGTCGGGCGGGACTAGAACGTCCAATGAGCAGTTCTTC.

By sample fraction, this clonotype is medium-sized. The CDR3 spells CASSPASGINEQYF. CDR3 bases: TGTGCCAGCAGCCCAGCTAGCGGGATCAACGAGCAGTACTTC. The chain joins TRBV7-6 to TRBJ2-7; 9 bases are shared with TRBD2. CDR1 and CDR2 from the germline V gene are SGHVS and FNYEAQ. The length of the CDR3 is 14 residues. Losses at the gene ends were 5 bases for V and 5 bases for J; bases not matched to a gene: 7.

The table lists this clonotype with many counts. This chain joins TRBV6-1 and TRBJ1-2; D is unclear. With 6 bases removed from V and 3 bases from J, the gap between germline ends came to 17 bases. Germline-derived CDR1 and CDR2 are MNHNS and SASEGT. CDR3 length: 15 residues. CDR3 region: CASSQSSRWDYGYTF. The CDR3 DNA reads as TGTGCCAGCAGCCAGTCGTCCAGGTGGGACTATGGCTACACCTTC.

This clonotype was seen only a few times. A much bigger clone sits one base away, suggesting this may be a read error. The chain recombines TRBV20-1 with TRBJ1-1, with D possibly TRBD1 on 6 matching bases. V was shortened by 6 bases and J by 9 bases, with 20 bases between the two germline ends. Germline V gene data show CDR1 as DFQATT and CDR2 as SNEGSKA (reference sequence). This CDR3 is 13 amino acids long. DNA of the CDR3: TGCAGTGCATCCGGGGCAGGGGACGGGAAAGCTTTCTTT. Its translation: CSASGAGDGKAFF.

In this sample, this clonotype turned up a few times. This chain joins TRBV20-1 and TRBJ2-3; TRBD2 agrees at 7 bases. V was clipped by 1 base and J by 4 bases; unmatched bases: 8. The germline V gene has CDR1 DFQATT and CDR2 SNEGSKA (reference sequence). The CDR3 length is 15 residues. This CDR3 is CSARVRGGPPDTQYF. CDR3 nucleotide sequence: TGCAGTGCTAGAGTTCGGGGAGGGCCCCCAGATACGCAGTATTTT.

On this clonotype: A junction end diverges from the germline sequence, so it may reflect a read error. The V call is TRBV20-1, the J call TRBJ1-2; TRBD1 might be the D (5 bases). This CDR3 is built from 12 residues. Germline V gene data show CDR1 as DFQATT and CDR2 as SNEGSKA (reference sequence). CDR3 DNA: TGCAGTGCTCCTTCAGGGAAGGAGGCTCAGTTTTTC. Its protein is CSAPSGKEAQFF.

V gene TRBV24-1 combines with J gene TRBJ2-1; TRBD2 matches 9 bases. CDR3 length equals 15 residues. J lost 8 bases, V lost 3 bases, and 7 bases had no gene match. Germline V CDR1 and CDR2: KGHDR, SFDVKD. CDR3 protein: CATSDRAGGPDEQFF. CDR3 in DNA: TGTGCCACCAGTGATAGGGCGGGAGGGCCGGATGAGCAGTTCTTC.

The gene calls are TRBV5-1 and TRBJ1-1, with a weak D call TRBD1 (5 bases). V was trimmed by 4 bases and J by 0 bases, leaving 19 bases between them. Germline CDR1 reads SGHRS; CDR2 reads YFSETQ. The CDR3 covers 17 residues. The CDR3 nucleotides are TGCGCCAGCAGCCCCACTGGTTCGGGGACGGTGAACACTGAAGCTTTCTTT. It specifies CASSPTGSGTVNTEAFF.

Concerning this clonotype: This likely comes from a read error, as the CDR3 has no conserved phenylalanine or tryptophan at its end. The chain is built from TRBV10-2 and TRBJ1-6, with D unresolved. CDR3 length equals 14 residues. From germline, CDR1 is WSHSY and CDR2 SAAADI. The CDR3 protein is CTSNVQPDDSPLHY. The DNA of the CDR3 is TGCACCAGCAATGTGCAACCGGATGATTCACCCCTCCACTAT.

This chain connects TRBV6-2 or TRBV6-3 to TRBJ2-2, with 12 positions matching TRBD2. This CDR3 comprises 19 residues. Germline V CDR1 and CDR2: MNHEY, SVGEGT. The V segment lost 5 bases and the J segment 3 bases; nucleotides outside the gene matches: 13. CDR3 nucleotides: TGTGCCAGCAGTATCTCGACTAGCGGGAGTGGTCGTGACACCGGGGAGCTGTTTTTT. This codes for CASSISTSGSGRDTGELFF.

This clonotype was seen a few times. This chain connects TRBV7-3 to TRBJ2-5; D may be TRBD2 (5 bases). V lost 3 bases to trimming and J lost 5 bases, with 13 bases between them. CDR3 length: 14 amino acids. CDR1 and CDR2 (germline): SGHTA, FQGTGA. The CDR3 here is CASSLGSGGETQYF. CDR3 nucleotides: TGTGCCAGCAGCTTGGGAAGCGGTGGGGAGACCCAGTACTTC. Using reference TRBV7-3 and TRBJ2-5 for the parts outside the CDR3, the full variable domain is GAGVSQTPSNKVTEKGKYVELRCDPISGHTALYWYRQSLGQGPEFLIYFQGTGAADDSGLPNDRFFAVRPEGSVSTLKIQRTERGDSAVYLCASSLGSGGETQYFGPGTRLLVL.

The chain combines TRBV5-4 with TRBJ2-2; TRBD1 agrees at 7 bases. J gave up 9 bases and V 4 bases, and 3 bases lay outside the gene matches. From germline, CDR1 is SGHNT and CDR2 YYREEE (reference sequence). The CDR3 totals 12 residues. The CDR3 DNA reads TGTGCCAGCAGCACACAGGGGCGGGAGCTGTTTTTT. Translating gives CASSTQGRELFF. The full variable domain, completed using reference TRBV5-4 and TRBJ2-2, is ETGVTQSPTHLIKTRGQQVTLRCSSQSGHNTVSWYQQALGQGPQFIFQYYREEENGRGNFPPRFSGLQFPNYSSELNVNALELDDSALYLCASSTQGRELFFGEGSRLTVL.

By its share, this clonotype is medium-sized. Here the CDR3 DNA reads TGTGCCAGCAGCCAGCTTGGGGTACACACCATATATTTT. It is translated as CASSQLGVHTIYF. This chain links TRBV7-9 with TRBJ1-3; D call uncertain. This CDR3 comprises 13 residues. Germline V lookup: CDR1 SEHNR, CDR2 FQNEAQ (reference sequence). Trimming left V 5 bases short and J 8 bases short, with 13 bases between. Supplemented by reference TRBV7-9 and TRBJ1-3, the full variable domain reads DTGVSQNPRHKITKRGQNVTFRCDPISEHNRLYWYRQTLGQGPEFLTYFQNEAQLEKSRLLSDRFSAERPKGSFSTLEIQRTEQGDSAMYLCASSQLGVHTIYFGEGSWLTVV.

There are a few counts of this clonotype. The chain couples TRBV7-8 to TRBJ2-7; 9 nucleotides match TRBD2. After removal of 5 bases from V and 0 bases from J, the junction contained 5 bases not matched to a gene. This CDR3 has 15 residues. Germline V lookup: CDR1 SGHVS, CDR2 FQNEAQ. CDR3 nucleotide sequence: TGTGCCAGCAGCCCAAGCGGGAGGAGCTCCTACGAGCAGTACTTC. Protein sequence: CASSPSGRSSYEQYF.

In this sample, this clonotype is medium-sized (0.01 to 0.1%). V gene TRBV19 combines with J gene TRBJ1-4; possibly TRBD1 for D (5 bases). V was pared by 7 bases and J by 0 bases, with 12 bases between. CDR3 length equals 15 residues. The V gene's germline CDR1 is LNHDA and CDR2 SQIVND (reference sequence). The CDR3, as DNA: TGTGCCAGTAAGGGGCTACATGCAACTAATGAAAAACTGTTTTTT. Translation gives CASKGLHATNEKLFF.

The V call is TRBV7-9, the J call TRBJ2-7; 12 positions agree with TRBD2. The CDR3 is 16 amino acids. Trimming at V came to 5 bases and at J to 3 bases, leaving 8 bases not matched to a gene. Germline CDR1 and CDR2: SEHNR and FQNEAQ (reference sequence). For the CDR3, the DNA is TGTGCCAGCAGCCTAACAAGGACTAGCGGGATCTACGAGCAGTACTTC. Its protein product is CASSLTRTSGIYEQYF.

As DNA, the CDR3 is TGTGCCAGCAGCTTTGGCATATCCAACGAGCAGTACTTC. Translation: CASSFGISNEQYF. The rearrangement links TRBV7-8 to TRBJ2-7; D is uncertain. Germline assignment: CDR1 SGHVS and CDR2 FQNEAQ. The CDR3 has 13 residues. V was pared by 3 bases and J by 5 bases, with 11 bases between. The full variable domain, its missing parts supplied by reference TRBV7-8 and TRBJ2-7, is GAGVSQSPRYKVAKRGQDVALRCDPISGHVSLFWYQQALGQGPEFLTYFQNEAQLDKSGLPSDRFFAERPEGSVSTLKIQRTQQEDSAVYLCASSFGISNEQYFGPGTRLTVT.

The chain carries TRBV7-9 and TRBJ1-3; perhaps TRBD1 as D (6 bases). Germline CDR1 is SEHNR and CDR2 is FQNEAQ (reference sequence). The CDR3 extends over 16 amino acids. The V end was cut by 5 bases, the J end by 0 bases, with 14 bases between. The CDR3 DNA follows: TGTGCCAGCAGCAGTACAGGGCCGTTCTCTGGAAACACCATATATTTT. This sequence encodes CASSSTGPFSGNTIYF.